A selection of T cell receptor beta chains follows, all from one sample in a study of blood T cell repertoires in COVID-19. TCRdb's copy holds only in-frame clones and misses some; the assay was immunoSEQ multiplex PCR. The sample carries about 140,000 clones, around 84% recorded once. Sequences were obtained from peripheral blood. These TCRs come from a human donor in a cohort sampled during active COVID-19. CDR3s include the opening cysteine and the closing phenylalanine or tryptophan. The D gene is left open where the match is weak. Clone size is stated in some rows and not others, as once, few, many or a class when expanded.

J,D,size,V,DNA,CDR3
TRBJ2-5,TRBD1,-,TRBV5-1,TGCGCCAGCACCTTAAGGACAGGGGGGGCAGAGACCCAGTACTTC,CASTLRTGGAETQYF
TRBJ2-3,-,-,TRBV9,TGTGCCAGCAGCACCCGACAAATCTTCACAGATACGCAGTATTTT,CASSTRQIFTDTQYF
TRBJ2-7,-,-,TRBV27,TGTGCCAGCACCACGGCGGGCGGGGGCACCTACGAGCAGTACTTC,CASTTAGGGTYEQYF
TRBJ2-1,-,once,TRBV6-5,TGTGCCAGCAGTTATACCGGGACTTCCAAGAATGAGCAGTTCTTC,CASSYTGTSKNEQFF
TRBJ2-3,TRBD2,-,TRBV28,TGTGCCAGCAGTTCGGCGCTAGCGGGAGCTAGCACAGATACGCAGTATTTT,CASSSALAGASTDTQYF
TRBJ2-1,TRBD2,-,TRBV9,TGTGCCAGCAGCCCAGGGACTAGTAGCTCCTACAATGAGCAGTTCTTC,CASSPGTSSSYNEQFF
TRBJ2-3,TRBD2,-,TRBV2,TGTGCCAGCAATGTACTAGCGGGGCGCACAGATACGCAGTATTTT,CASNVLAGRTDTQYF
TRBJ1-5,-,few,TRBV27,TGTGCCAGCGGTGAAGAGTATAGCAATCAGCCCCAGCATTTT,CASGEEYSNQPQHF
TRBJ2-1,TRBD2,-,TRBV10-3,TGTGCCATCAGTGAGTCAGGAACTAGCGCGAGCTCCTACAATGAGCAGTTCTTC,CAISESGTSASSYNEQFF
TRBJ2-5,-,-,TRBV21-1,TGTGCCAGCAGCAAAGCGCGTCGTGTGACCCAGTACTTC,CASSKARRVTQYF
TRBJ2-4,TRBD1,-,TRBV4-1,TGCGCCAGCAGCCAATACGGGACAGGCAAAAACATTCAGTACTTC,CASSQYGTGKNIQYF
TRBJ2-1,-,-,TRBV6-4,TGTGCCAGCAGTGAAGAACAGGGACGTGGGGGAGAGCAGTTCTTC,CASSEEQGRGGEQFF
TRBJ1-3,-,-,TRBV7-9,TGTGCCAGCAGCTCCCGGGATCGCTCTGGAAACACCATATATTTT,CASSSRDRSGNTIYF
TRBJ2-6,TRBD2,-,TRBV4-1,TGCGCCAGCAGCCAACTCCGGGGGGGAACGTCTGGGGCCAACGTCCTGACTTTC,CASSQLRGGTSGANVLTF
TRBJ1-5,TRBD1,-,TRBV28,TGTGCCAGCAGGGGGACAGGGAAAAGGTATAGCAATCAGCCCCAGCATTTT,CASRGTGKRYSNQPQHF
TRBJ2-2,-,-,TRBV6-5,TGTGCCAGCAGTTTAGAGGACGGGGAGCTGTTTTTT,CASSLEDGELFF
TRBJ2-3,TRBD1,-,TRBV9,TGTGCCAGCAGCCAAGACAGGGTGACAAAAGATACGCAGTATTTT,CASSQDRVTKDTQYF
TRBJ1-4,-,-,TRBV4-1,TGCGCCAGCAGCCGGACAGAGTCGGGTGAAAAACTGTTTTTT,CASSRTESGEKLFF
TRBJ2-2,TRBD2,many,TRBV5-1,TGCGCCAGCAGCTTGGGGACCCTAGCGGGGCCCGGGGAGCTGTTTTTT,CASSLGTLAGPGELFF
TRBJ2-7,-,-,TRBV2,TGTGCCAGCGGCAGGACAGACGAGCAGTACTTC,CASGRTDEQYF
TRBJ1-4,-,-,TRBV14,TGTGCCAGCAGCCAAATAGCGGGTGTCGAAAAACTGTTTTTT,CASSQIAGVEKLFF
TRBJ2-7,TRBD2,-,TRBV27,TGTGCCAGCAGTCCCTCGGGAGGAAGCGGGAGGGCCATTTACGAGCAGTACTTC,CASSPSGGSGRAIYEQYF
TRBJ1-1,-,-,TRBV4-1,TGCGCCAGCAGCCAAGAGCCAGGGGATATGAACACTGAAGCTTTCTTT,CASSQEPGDMNTEAFF
TRBJ1-4,-,-,TRBV5-1,TGCGCCAGCAGCTTGGTTGAGGGTAGGAGGGGAAAACTGTTTTTT,CASSLVEGRRGKLFF
TRBJ2-3,TRBD2,-,TRBV6-7,TGTGCCAGCAGACGAGGGACTAGCTTAAGGGCAGATACGCAGTATTTT,CASRRGTSLRADTQYF
TRBJ2-5,-,once,TRBV10-2,TGCGCCAGCCGACAGGCCCGGGAGACCCAGTACTTC,CASRQARETQYF
TRBJ2-1,TRBD1,-,TRBV4-1,TGCGCCAGCAGCCAAGAGATGGGGTTGACAGGGACCCATGAGCAGTTCTTC,CASSQEMGLTGTHEQFF
TRBJ2-5,TRBD2,-,TRBV18,TGTGCCAGCTCACCAAACGGGGGGGCGGAAGAGACCCAGTACTTC,CASSPNGGAEETQYF
TRBJ1-2,-,-,TRBV15,TGTGCCACCAGCAGGGGAGACAGGAACTATGGCTACACCTTC,CATSRGDRNYGYTF
TRBJ2-5,TRBD1,-,TRBV9,TGTGCCAGCAGCCCACGACAGGGGAAAGAGACCCAGTACTTC,CASSPRQGKETQYF
TRBJ2-1,TRBD1,-,TRBV19,TGTGCCAGTAGTGTGGGACAGGGGAGAATCAATGAGCAGTTCTTC,CASSVGQGRINEQFF
TRBJ2-1,TRBD2,-,TRBV27,TGTGCCAGCAGTAGAACTAGCGGGATGAATGAGCAGTTCTTC,CASSRTSGMNEQFF
TRBJ1-5,TRBD1,-,TRBV28,TGTGCCAGCAGTTCCTACCTGATCGGGACAGCAAATCAGCCCCAGCATTTT,CASSSYLIGTANQPQHF
TRBJ2-7,TRBD2,-,TRBV28,TGTGCCAGCAGTCGGACTAGCGGGGGGTACGAGCAGTACTTC,CASSRTSGGYEQYF
TRBJ2-5,TRBD2,-,TRBV4-2,TGTGCCAGCAGCCAAGAACAGCAGCGGGGGCAGGGGACCCAGTACTTC,CASSQEQQRGQGTQYF
TRBJ1-2,TRBD1,once,TRBV5-6,TGTGCCAGCAGCCAAGGGGGCTTACAGAGTGGCTACACCTTC,CASSQGGLQSGYTF
TRBJ2-1,-,-,TRBV5-1,TGCGCCAGCAGCCGGCGGGGGCCTTCGGGTAGGAGCTCCTACAATGAGCAGTTCTTC,CASSRRGPSGRSSYNEQFF
TRBJ2-1,-,-,TRBV11-2,TGTGCCAGCAGAACCCGACAGAGCTCCTACAATGAGCAGTTCTTC,CASRTRQSSYNEQFF
TRBJ2-3,-,-,TRBV7-9,TGTGCCAGCAGCTCCATACCAGGGAAAACTAGCACAGATACGCAGTATTTT,CASSSIPGKTSTDTQYF
TRBJ2-3,TRBD1,-,TRBV28,TGTGCCAGCAGTTTAATGGAGACAGGGGCAGATACGCAGTATTTT,CASSLMETGADTQYF
TRBJ2-7,TRBD2,-,TRBV3-1/TRBV3-2,TGTGCCAGCAGCCAAGATAGCGGGTTTTACTCCTACGAGCAGTACTTC,CASSQDSGFYSYEQYF
TRBJ2-3,TRBD1,-,TRBV2,TGTGCCAGCAGCCCGCAGGGCAGGGGGGATACGCAGTATTTT,CASSPQGRGDTQYF
TRBJ1-4,-,-,TRBV28,TGTGCCAGCAGTGCCCCAGGGGAAAAACTGTTTTTT,CASSAPGEKLFF
TRBJ2-3,-,-,TRBV6-6,TGTGCCAGCGGCCCCTGGCAGGGGTCAGATACGCAGTATTTT,CASGPWQGSDTQYF
TRBJ2-3,-,-,TRBV6-5,TGTGCCAGCAGTTACAGGGGGGGGCTAACAGATACGCAGTATTTT,CASSYRGGLTDTQYF
TRBJ2-1,-,-,TRBV4-2,TGTGCCAGCAGCCACCCCCGTGGCCTGAATGAGCAGTTCTTC,CASSHPRGLNEQFF
TRBJ1-5,-,-,TRBV28,TGTGCCAGCAGTTTAGGCGGATTTAGCAATCAGCCCCAGCATTTT,CASSLGGFSNQPQHF
TRBJ1-6,TRBD1,-,TRBV18,TGTGCCAGCTCAGACAGGGTCCAGTCACCCCTCCACTTT,CASSDRVQSPLHF
TRBJ1-6,-,medium-sized,TRBV6-4,TGTGCCAGCAGTGACTCAGTGGGGGGGAATTCACCCCTCCACTTT,CASSDSVGGNSPLHF
TRBJ2-7,TRBD2,-,TRBV7-2,TGTGCCAGCAGCCTTAGACTAGCGGGAGCCTACGAGCAGTACTTC,CASSLRLAGAYEQYF
TRBJ2-2,TRBD1,few,TRBV9,TGTGCCAGCAGCTCGACAGGGGGCGTTGGGGAGCTGTTTTTT,CASSSTGGVGELFF
TRBJ2-3,-,-,TRBV7-9,TGTGCCAGCAGCTTAGGGCAGGGTGGAACCACAGATACGCAGTATTTT,CASSLGQGGTTDTQYF
TRBJ1-4,-,-,TRBV28,TGTGCCAGCAGTTTCTACAGGCCCGGGGGGGAAAAACTGTTTTTT,CASSFYRPGGEKLFF
TRBJ2-6,-,-,TRBV5-1,TGCGCCAGCAGCTCAGCGTTTGTGGGGGCCAACGTCCTGACTTTC,CASSSAFVGANVLTF
TRBJ1-2,-,-,TRBV6-1,TGTGCCAGCAGTGAAGACCCCAGCGCGTTCTATGGAAGCTACACCTTC,CASSEDPSAFYGSYTF
TRBJ2-7,TRBD1,-,TRBV5-4,TGTGCCAGCAGCCCGGCGGGACAGGGGGCTTACGAGCAGTACTTC,CASSPAGQGAYEQYF
TRBJ2-7,TRBD1,once,TRBV6-4,TGTGCCAGCAGTGACTCGATGGACAGGGACTCCTACGAGCAGTACTTC,CASSDSMDRDSYEQYF
TRBJ1-2,TRBD1,-,TRBV24-1,TGTGCCACCAGTGATAGCCGGACAGGGTGGTATGGCTACACCTTC,CATSDSRTGWYGYTF
TRBJ1-1,-,-,TRBV28,TGTGCCAGCCTTACAGGGTTCACTGAAGCTTTCTTT,CASLTGFTEAFF
TRBJ2-2,-,-,TRBV3-1/TRBV3-2,TGTGCCAGCAGCCAAGCGGCGGCCGGGGAGCTGTTTTTT,CASSQAAAGELFF